This TCR beta chain was captured by sequencing in a study of blood T cell repertoires in COVID-19. Study background: The analysed material was cDNA or gDNA that came from T cells, B-cell-depleted T cells, or PBMCs.

The junction had 8 bases not matched to a gene; V was cut back by 3 bases and J by 6 bases. Looked up from germline, CDR1 is KGHSH and CDR2 is LQKENI. The CDR3 length is 15 residues. Repertoires were generated with immunoSEQ multiplex PCR, while TCRdb's copy carries only in-frame clones and drops some. Counted here are roughly 160,000 clones, roughly 90% occurring once; the ten biggest clones make up less than 2.5%. The sequencing input was peripheral blood. The sequence was collected from a man between 18 and 35 years old with acute or convalescent COVID-19. This chain connects TRBV18 to TRBJ1-1; 9 nucleotides align to TRBD1. The CDR3, as DNA: TGTGCCAGCTCACCCGCGGGGACAGGGTGGGCTGAAGCTTTCTTT. This sequence encodes CASSPAGTGWAEAFF.